This T cell receptor beta chain was captured in a study (dated by TCRdb to the mid-2010s). As encoded in the germline V gene (reference sequence), CDR1 is WNHNN while CDR2 is SYGVQD. V is shortened by 5 bases, J by 6 bases, and the region joining them spans 19 bases. There are 16 amino acids in the CDR3, from cysteine to phenylalanine inclusive. The CDR3 DNA has 48 bases and is translated from base 1. Library construction relied on RT-PCR. The reads were generated on an Illumina MiSeq. TCRdb took the public reads, trimmed them with fastp at Q25, ran MiXCR for clone calling and kept in-frame beta chains. Every CDR3 protein is listed once, alongside the most common genes and DNA of its rows. Across this sample there are about 680,000 distinct CDR3 sequences, with 14% seen only once. Clones ranked in the top ten supply 3.6% of the sample. Turning to this clonotype: It lacks a known antigen. No base quality information exists; no much larger clone differs at one position.

The specimen was memory CD4+ T cells from blood. This chain is built from TRBV10-1 and TRBJ2-2; the D gene is possibly TRBD1, with 6 bases matching. The sequence was obtained from a female donor in good health, serving as a healthy control. For the CDR3, the sequence is CASSSLEQGGSGELFF. The base sequence is TGCGCCAGCAGTTCGCTTGAACAGGGCGGATCCGGGGAGCTGTTTTTT.